These 18 T cell receptor beta chains were sequenced from one sample in a study of Graves' ophthalmopathy and Graves' hyperthyroidism. Amplifying from RNA transcripts, the study obtained TCR beta CDR3 regions. Second-round multiplex PCR followed a first-round RT-PCR using HTBI primers. Each CDR3 protein is one row after TCRdb ran MiXCR on the multiplex PCR reads. The repertoire holds about 210,000 distinct CDR3 sequences, with around 30% as singletons. Sample: peripheral blood. These receptor sequences come from a man over 45 with Graves' ophthalmopathy.

This clonotype was recorded many times. The chain combines TRBV2 with TRBJ2-7; D is uncertain. Germline-derived CDR1 and CDR2 are SNHLY and FYNNEI. This CDR3 spans 12 amino acids. V was cut by 6 bases and J by 0 bases, with 6 bases left in between. The CDR3 loop reads CASRTPSYEQYF. As DNA, the CDR3 is TGTGCCAGCAGGACCCCCTCCTACGAGCAGTACTTC.

This clonotype appeared many times. The CDR3: CASSHGAGEQYF. The CDR3, as DNA: TGTGCCAGCAGCCACGGGGCTGGCGAGCAGTACTTC. The chain couples TRBV12-3 or TRBV12-4 to TRBJ2-7; perhaps D is TRBD1 or TRBD2 (5 bases each). V was pared by 6 bases and J by 6 bases, with 12 bases between. The CDR3 extends over 12 amino acids.

This clonotype showed up many times. The genes are TRBV6-5 and TRBJ1-1; no reliable D call. V gave up 6 bases and J gave up 0 bases, with 8 bases separating them. The CDR3 totals 13 residues. Germline V gene data show CDR1 as MNHEY and CDR2 as SVGAGI. CDR3 sequence (DNA): TGTGCCAGCAGACCATCACTGAACACTGAAGCTTTCTTT. Its translation: CASRPSLNTEAFF.

This clonotype was seen repeatedly, ten times or more. The chain is built from TRBV7-9 and TRBJ1-1; D is unresolved. Germline lookup yields CDR1 SEHNR and CDR2 FQNEAQ (reference sequence). This CDR3 has 14 residues. The ends were cut back, 7 bases at V and 4 bases at J, with 16 bases in the middle. The CDR3 here is CASTPTAESTEAFF. CDR3 sequence (DNA): TGTGCCAGCACCCCCACAGCGGAGAGCACTGAAGCTTTCTTT.

Many counts were recorded for this clonotype. The chain combines TRBV9 with TRBJ2-5; 7 bases agree with TRBD1. Per germline, CDR1 SGDLS and CDR2 YYNGEE. The CDR3 extends over 13 amino acids. Losses at the gene ends were 2 bases for V and 4 bases for J; bases not matched to a gene: 2. The CDR3 nucleotides are TGTGCCAGCAGCGTTAACAGGGGAGAGACCCAGTACTTC. This sequence encodes CASSVNRGETQYF.

The chain uses TRBV7-8 and TRBJ1-1; D might be TRBD1 (5 bases). The length of the CDR3 is 16 residues. The germline CDR1 and CDR2 sequences are SGHVS and FQNEAQ. V shed 3 bases and J shed 10 bases, with 24 bases lying between them. CDR3 sequence reads: CASSFSDDRGKRGAFF. As DNA, the CDR3 is TGTGCCAGCAGCTTTTCCGACGATAGGGGCAAGAGAGGAGCTTTCTTT.

There are many counts of this clonotype. V and J are TRBV7-3 and TRBJ2-2; D ambiguous. Deletions cut 4 bases from V and 5 bases from J, with 11 bases between. Germline V gene sequence: CDR1 SGHTA, CDR2 FQGTGA. This CDR3 has 14 amino acids. CDR3 coding DNA: TGTGCCAGCAGCTCCCGTTCGGAGACCGGGGAGCTGTTTTTT. The encoded protein is CASSSRSETGELFF.

The V call is TRBV6-2 or TRBV6-3, the J call TRBJ2-5; no definite D call. The CDR3 totals 11 residues. V lost 7 bases to trimming and J lost 7 bases, with 10 bases between them. Germline values: CDR1 MNHEY, CDR2 SVGEGT. This chain's CDR3 is CASKDDRTQYF. Here the CDR3 DNA reads TGTGCCAGCAAAGATGATAGGACCCAGTACTTC.

Ten or more counts support this clonotype. This chain links TRBV6-1 with TRBJ2-7; tentative D call: TRBD1 (6 bases). The germline V and J ends were trimmed by 5 bases and 6 bases, with 11 bases remaining between them. The CDR3 has 12 residues. Germline-derived CDR1 and CDR2 are MNHNS and SASEGT. The CDR3 here is CASSRTGREQYF. CDR3 nucleotide sequence: TGTGCCAGCAGTCGCACAGGGCGCGAGCAGTACTTC.

The chain links TRBV18 to TRBJ1-1; D gene unclear. The germline V gene has CDR1 KGHSH and CDR2 LQKENI. CDR3 size: 12 residues. The ends were cut back, 1 base at V and 6 bases at J, with 6 bases in the middle. DNA of the CDR3: TGTGCCAGCTCACCACTTGGGCCTGAAGCTTTCTTT. Amino acid sequence: CASSPLGPEAFF.

This clonotype was observed many times. The V call is TRBV29-1, the J call TRBJ2-5, with TRBD1 identical over 9 bases. V trimming: 5 bases; J trimming: 4 bases; junction bases outside the gene matches: 8. The germline V gene has CDR1 SQVTM and CDR2 ANQGSEA. The CDR3 has 14 amino acids. CDR3 amino acids: CSVPGQGGVETQYF. The CDR3 DNA follows: TGCAGCGTTCCGGGACAGGGAGGTGTAGAGACCCAGTACTTC.

This clonotype has ten or more counts. This chain joins TRBV2 and TRBJ1-1, with unresolved D. Germline lookup yields CDR1 SNHLY and CDR2 FYNNEI. V was shortened by 6 bases and J by 9 bases, with 8 bases between the two germline ends. The CDR3 is made up of 10 amino acids. The CDR3 coding sequence is TGTGCCAGCAGCGCGTGGAAAGCTTTCTTT. It yields the protein CASSAWKAFF.

The sample holds many counts of this clonotype. This rearrangement joins TRBV30 to TRBJ2-2; D might be TRBD1 (5 bases). This CDR3 comprises 15 residues. CDR1 is GTSNPN, CDR2 SVGIG, per germline (reference sequence). The V and J ends lost 2 bases and 5 bases respectively, with 15 bases between them. Here the CDR3 reads CAWSKGSHRTGELFF. The CDR3 DNA is TGTGCCTGGAGTAAGGGTAGCCACAGGACCGGGGAGCTGTTTTTT.

This clonotype occurred many times. The chain links TRBV7-6 to TRBJ2-5; 9 bases match TRBD2. After removal of 2 bases from V and 1 base from J, the junction contained 2 bases not matched to a gene. This CDR3 has 15 residues. CDR1 is SGHVS, CDR2 FNYEAQ, per germline. The CDR3 region is CASSLLAGSQETQYF. In DNA, the CDR3 is TGTGCCAGCAGCTTACTAGCGGGGTCCCAAGAGACCCAGTACTTC.

The chain carries TRBV12-3 or TRBV12-4 and TRBJ2-7, with 11 bases aligning to TRBD1. This CDR3 comprises 14 residues. The V segment lost 7 bases and the J segment 3 bases; nucleotides outside the gene matches: 5. CDR3 sequence (DNA): TGTGCCAGCACCGGGGGACAGGGGGGCTACGAGCAGTACTTC. It yields the protein CASTGGQGGYEQYF.

The J gene is TRBJ1-2, the V gene TRBV12-3 or TRBV12-4; D gene ambiguous. The CDR3 is 12 residues long. Trimming took off 6 bases at V and 9 bases at J, with 14 bases between the two ends. This chain's CDR3 is CASSGGPRSYTF. In DNA form, the CDR3 reads TGTGCCAGCAGCGGTGGGCCTAGGAGCTACACCTTC.

This clonotype has ten or more counts. The chain employs TRBV6-5 and TRBJ1-3; D is unresolved. Germline CDR1 and CDR2: MNHEY and SVGAGI. The ends were cut back, 6 bases at V and 2 bases at J, with 11 bases in the middle. The CDR3 is 14 residues long. CDR3 loop: CASRSAAPGNTIYF. DNA for the CDR3: TGTGCCAGCAGGAGTGCTGCGCCTGGAAACACCATATATTTT.

V usage is TRBV24-1 and J usage is TRBJ2-2; no definite D call. Trimming left V 0 bases short and J 1 base short, with 8 bases between. CDR1 is KGHDR, CDR2 SFDVKD, per germline. The CDR3 loop spans 16 amino acids. For the CDR3, the DNA is TGTGCCACCAGTGATTTGCAAGGCAGGAACACCGGGGAGCTGTTTTTT. As protein: CATSDLQGRNTGELFF.